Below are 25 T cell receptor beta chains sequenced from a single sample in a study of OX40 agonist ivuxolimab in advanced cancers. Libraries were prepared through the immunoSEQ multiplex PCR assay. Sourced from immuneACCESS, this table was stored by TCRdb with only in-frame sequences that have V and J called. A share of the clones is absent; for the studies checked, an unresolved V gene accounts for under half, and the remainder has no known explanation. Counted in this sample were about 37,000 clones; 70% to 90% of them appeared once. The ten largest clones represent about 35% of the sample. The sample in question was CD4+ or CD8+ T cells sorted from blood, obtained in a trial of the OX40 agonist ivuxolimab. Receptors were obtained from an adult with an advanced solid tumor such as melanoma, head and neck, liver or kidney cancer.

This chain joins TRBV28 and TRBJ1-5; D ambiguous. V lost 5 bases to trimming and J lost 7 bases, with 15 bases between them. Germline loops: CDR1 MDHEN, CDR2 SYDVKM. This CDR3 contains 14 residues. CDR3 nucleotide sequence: TGTGCCAGCAGTCGCCAAATCCCGGGACAGCCCCAGCATTTT. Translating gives CASSRQIPGQPQHF.

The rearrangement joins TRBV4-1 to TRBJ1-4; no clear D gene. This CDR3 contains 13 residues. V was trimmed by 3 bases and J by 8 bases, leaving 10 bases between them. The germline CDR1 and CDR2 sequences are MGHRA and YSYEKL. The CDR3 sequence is CASSQLQWEKLFF. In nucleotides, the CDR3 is TGCGCCAGCAGCCAGTTACAGTGGGAAAAACTGTTTTTT.

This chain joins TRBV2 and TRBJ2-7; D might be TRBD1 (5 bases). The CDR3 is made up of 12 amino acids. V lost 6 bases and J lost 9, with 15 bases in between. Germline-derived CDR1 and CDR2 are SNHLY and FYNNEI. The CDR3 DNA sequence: TGTGCCAGCAGCCTAGGGGCTGAAGGGCAGTACTTC. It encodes CASSLGAEGQYF.

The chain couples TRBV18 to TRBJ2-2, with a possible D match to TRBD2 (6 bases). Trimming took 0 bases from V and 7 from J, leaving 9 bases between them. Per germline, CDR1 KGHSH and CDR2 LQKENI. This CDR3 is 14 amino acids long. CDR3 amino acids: CASSPPGLLGELFF. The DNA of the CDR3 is TGTGCCAGCTCACCACCTGGACTACTCGGGGAGCTGTTTTTT.

CDR3 nucleotides: TGTGCCAGCAGCTTATTAACCGGGCCCCGGGACGCTGAAGCTTTCTTT. Translation: CASSLLTGPRDAEAFF. The chain links TRBV7-9 to TRBJ1-1; TRBD1 is a possible D gene (5 bases). Germline loops: CDR1 SEHNR, CDR2 FQNEAQ (reference sequence). The CDR3 is made up of 16 amino acids. Trimming cost V 2 bases and J 6 bases, with 19 bases left between them.

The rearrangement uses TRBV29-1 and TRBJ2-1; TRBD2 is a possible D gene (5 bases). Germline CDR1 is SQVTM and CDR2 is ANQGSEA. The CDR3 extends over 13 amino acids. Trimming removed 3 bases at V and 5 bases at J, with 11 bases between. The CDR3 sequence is CSVEPGSHNEQFF. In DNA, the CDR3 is TGCAGCGTTGAGCCTGGGAGCCACAATGAGCAGTTCTTC.

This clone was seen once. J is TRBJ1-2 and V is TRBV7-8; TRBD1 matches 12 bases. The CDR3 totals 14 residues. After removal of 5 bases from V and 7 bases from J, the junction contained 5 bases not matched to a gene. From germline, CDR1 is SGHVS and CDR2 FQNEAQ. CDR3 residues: CASSPGTGGSGYTF. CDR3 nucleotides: TGTGCCAGCAGCCCCGGGACAGGGGGCAGTGGCTACACCTTC. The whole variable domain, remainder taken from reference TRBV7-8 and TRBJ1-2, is GAGVSQSPRYKVAKRGQDVALRCDPISGHVSLFWYQQALGQGPEFLTYFQNEAQLDKSGLPSDRFFAERPEGSVSTLKIQRTQQEDSAVYLCASSPGTGGSGYTFGSGTRLTVV.

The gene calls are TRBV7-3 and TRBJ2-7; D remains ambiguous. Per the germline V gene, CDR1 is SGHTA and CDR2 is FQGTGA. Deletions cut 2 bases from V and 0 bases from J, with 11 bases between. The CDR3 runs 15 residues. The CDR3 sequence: CASSLAPPSSYEQYF. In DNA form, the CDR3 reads TGTGCCAGCAGCTTAGCACCCCCAAGCTCCTACGAGCAGTACTTC.

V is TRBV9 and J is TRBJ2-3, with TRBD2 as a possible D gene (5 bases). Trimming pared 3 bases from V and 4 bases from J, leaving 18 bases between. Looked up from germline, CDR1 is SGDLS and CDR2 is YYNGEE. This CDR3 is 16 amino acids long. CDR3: CASSAYEFQAADTQYF. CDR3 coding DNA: TGTGCCAGCAGCGCCTACGAGTTCCAAGCGGCAGATACGCAGTATTTT.

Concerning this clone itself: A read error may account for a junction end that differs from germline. The CDR3 region has the DNA TGTGCTAGCAGCTTAGGTGGCGAAGAGACCCAGTACTTC. The encoded protein is CASSLGGEETQYF. The chain joins TRBV7-7 to TRBJ2-5; D uncertain. The V gene's germline CDR1 is SSHAT and CDR2 FNYEAQ (reference sequence). The CDR3 has 13 residues.

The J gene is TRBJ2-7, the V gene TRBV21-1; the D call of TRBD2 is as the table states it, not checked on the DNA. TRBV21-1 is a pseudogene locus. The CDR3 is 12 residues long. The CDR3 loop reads CASSLDFYEQYF. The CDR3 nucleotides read TGTGCCAGCAGCCTAGACTTCTACGAGCAGTACTTC.

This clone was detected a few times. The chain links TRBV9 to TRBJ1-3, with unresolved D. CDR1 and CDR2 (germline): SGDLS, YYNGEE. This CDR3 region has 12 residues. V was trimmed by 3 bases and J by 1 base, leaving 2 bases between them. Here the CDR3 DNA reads TGTGCCAGCAGCGGGTCTGGAAACACCATATATTTT. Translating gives CASSGSGNTIYF.

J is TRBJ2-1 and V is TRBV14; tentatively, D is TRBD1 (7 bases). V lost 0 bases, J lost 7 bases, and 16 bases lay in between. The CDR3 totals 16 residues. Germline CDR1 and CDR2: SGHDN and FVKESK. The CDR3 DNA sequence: TGTGCCAGCAGCCAAGATTGGATTGCAGGGGGGAATGAGCAGTTCTTC. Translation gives CASSQDWIAGGNEQFF.

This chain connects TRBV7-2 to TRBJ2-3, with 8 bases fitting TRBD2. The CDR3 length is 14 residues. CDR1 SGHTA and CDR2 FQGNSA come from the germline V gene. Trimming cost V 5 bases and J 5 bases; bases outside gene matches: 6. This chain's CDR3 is CASSRAGARDTQYF. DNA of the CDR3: TGTGCCAGCAGCCGAGCGGGAGCCAGAGATACGCAGTATTTT.

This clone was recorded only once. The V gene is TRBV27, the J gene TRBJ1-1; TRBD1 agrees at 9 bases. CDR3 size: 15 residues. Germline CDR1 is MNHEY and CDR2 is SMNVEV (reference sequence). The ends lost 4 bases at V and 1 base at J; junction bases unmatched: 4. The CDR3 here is CASSSGTGWNTEAFF. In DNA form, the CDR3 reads TGTGCCAGCAGTTCCGGGACAGGGTGGAACACTGAAGCTTTCTTT.

CDR3 region: CASKPPGGTGRNSPLHF. CDR3 nucleotides: TGTGCCAGTAAACCGCCCGGCGGGACAGGGAGAAATTCACCCCTCCACTTT. The V call is TRBV19, the J call TRBJ1-6; 9 bases fit TRBD1. Germline CDR1 reads LNHDA; CDR2 reads SQIVND (reference sequence). V shed 7 bases, J shed 7 bases, and the junction held 14 bases outside the gene matches. The CDR3 has 17 residues. Variable domain in full (rest from reference TRBV19 and TRBJ1-6): DGGITQSPKYLFRKEGQNVTLSCEQNLNHDAMYWYRQDPGQGLRLIYYSQIVNDFQKGDIAEGYSVSREKKESFPLTVTSAQKNPTAFYLCASKPPGGTGRNSPLHFGNGTRLTVT.

CDR3 loop: CASWGGTGGLGYTF. DNA for the CDR3: TGTGCCAGCTGGGGAGGGACAGGGGGCCTAGGCTACACCTTC. This rearrangement joins TRBV6-5 to TRBJ1-2; 12 bases line up with TRBD1. The CDR3 totals 14 residues. Looked up from germline, CDR1 is MNHEY and CDR2 is SVGAGI. Germline trimming cut 8 bases from V and 8 bases from J; bases unmatched to any gene: 9.

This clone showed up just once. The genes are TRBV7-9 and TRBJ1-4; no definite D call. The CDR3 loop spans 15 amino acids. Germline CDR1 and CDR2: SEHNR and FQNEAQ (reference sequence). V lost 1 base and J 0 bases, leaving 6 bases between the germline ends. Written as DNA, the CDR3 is TGTGCCAGCAGCTTAGGAGAAGCAACTAATGAAAAACTGTTTTTT. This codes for CASSLGEATNEKLFF. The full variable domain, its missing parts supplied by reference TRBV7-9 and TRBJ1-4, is DTGVSQNPRHKITKRGQNVTFRCDPISEHNRLYWYRQTLGQGPEFLTYFQNEAQLEKSRLLSDRFSAERPKGSFSTLEIQRTEQGDSAMYLCASSLGEATNEKLFFGSGTQLSVL.

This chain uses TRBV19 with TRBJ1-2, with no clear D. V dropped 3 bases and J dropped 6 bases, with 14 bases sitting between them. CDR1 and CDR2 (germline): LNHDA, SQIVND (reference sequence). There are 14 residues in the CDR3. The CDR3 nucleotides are TGTGCCAGTAGTATCCCCCCGAGATCGCATGGCTACACCTTC. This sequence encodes CASSIPPRSHGYTF. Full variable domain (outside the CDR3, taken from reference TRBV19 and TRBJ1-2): DGGITQSPKYLFRKEGQNVTLSCEQNLNHDAMYWYRQDPGQGLRLIYYSQIVNDFQKGDIAEGYSVSREKKESFPLTVTSAQKNPTAFYLCASSIPPRSHGYTFGSGTRLTVV.

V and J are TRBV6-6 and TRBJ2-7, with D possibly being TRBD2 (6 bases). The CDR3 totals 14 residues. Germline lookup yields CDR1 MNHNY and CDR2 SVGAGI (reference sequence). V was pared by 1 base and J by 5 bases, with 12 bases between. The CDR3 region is CASSYFGTRDEQYF. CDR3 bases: TGTGCCAGCAGTTACTTTGGGACTCGGGACGAGCAGTACTTC.

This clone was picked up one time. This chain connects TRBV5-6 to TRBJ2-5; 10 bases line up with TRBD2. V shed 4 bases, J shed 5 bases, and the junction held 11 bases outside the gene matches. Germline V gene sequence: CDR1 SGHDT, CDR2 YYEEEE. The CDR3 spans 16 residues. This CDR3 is CASSPTAGLAPETQYF. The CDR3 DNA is TGTGCCAGCAGCCCAACCGCGGGACTAGCGCCGGAGACCCAGTACTTC.

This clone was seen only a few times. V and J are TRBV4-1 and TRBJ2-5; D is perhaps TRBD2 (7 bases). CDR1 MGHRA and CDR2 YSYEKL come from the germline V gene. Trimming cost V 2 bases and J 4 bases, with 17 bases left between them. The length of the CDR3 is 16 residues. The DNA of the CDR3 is TGCGCCAGCAGCCAAAGTGGCGGGGGCCGGGGAGAGACCCAGTACTTC. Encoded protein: CASSQSGGGRGETQYF.

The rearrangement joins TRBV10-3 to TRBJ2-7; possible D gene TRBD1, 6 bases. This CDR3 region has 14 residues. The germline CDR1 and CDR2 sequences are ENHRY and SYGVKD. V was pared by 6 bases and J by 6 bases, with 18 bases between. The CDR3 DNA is TGTGCCATCAGGAACAGGGCAAGGGAAGGCGAGCAGTACTTC. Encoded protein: CAIRNRAREGEQYF.

The CDR3 DNA reads TGTGCCAGCAGTGAACAGGGGGCTCAGGAAAAACTGTTTTTT. Protein sequence: CASSEQGAQEKLFF. The chain joins TRBV2 to TRBJ1-4; the match to TRBD1 covers 8 bases. CDR1 and CDR2 (germline): SNHLY, FYNNEI. Trimming took 2 bases from V and 8 from J; bases not matched to a gene: 4. This CDR3 has 14 residues. Drawing the rest from reference TRBV2 and TRBJ1-4, the complete variable domain is EPEVTQTPSHQVTQMGQEVILRCVPISNHLYFYWYRQILGQKVEFLVSFYNNEISEKSEIFDDQFSVERPDGSNFTLKIRSTKLEDSAMYFCASSEQGAQEKLFFGSGTQLSVL.

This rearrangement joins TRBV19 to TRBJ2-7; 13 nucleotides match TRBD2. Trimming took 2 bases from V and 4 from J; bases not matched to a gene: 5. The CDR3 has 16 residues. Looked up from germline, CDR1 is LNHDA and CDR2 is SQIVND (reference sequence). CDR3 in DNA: TGTGCCAGTAGTATATGGGGACTAGCGGGACTATACGAGCAGTACTTC. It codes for CASSIWGLAGLYEQYF.